This T cell receptor beta chain appears in the sequencing data of a study of T cell repertoires in cytomegalovirus infection. TCRdb analysed the reads with MiXCR anew, one entry per CDR3 protein. Here the sample spans hundreds of thousands of distinct CDR3 sequences, under 55% being singletons. A note on this clonotype: Its target is not known.

The V end was cut by 4 bases, the J end by 7 bases, with 22 bases between. The CDR3 has 16 amino acids. CDR1 is LGHNT, CDR2 FRNRAP, per germline. The receptor was derived from a human donor in good health (CMV status not recorded). Some clones in this sample may be carry-over from other donors' samples. This sample comprised cultured PBMCs, obtained from culture after CMV antigen stimulation. J is TRBJ1-2 and V is TRBV12-5, with D tentatively TRBD1 (5 bases). Written as DNA, the CDR3 is TGTGCTAGTGGTTCCAAGCCAAGAAGGGGAATTGGTGGCTACACCTTC. It yields the protein CASGSKPRRGIGGYTF.